The 26 T cell receptor beta chains presented below share a single source sample, sequenced in a study of regulatory T cells in long-lasting Graves disease. TCR beta libraries were built with iRepertoire HTBI primers and Arm-PCR of CDR3 regions. TCRdb re-called the multiplex PCR reads through MiXCR, storing one row per CDR3 protein. Among approximately 540,000 distinct CDR3 sequences listed, around 12% were seen once. As to time point: newly diagnosed GD, antithyroid drugs for less than 3 months. Construction of the TCR library relied on RNA isolated from PBMCs. These sequences were also reported in another study, on T cells in Graves' hyperthyroidism and ophthalmopathy.

Sample: peripheral blood mononuclear cells (PBMCs), taken at new diagnosis, from a patient treated with antithyroid drugs. These receptors came from a woman in her twenties or thirties with Graves disease.

This clonotype was seen just once. The gene calls are TRBV20-1 and TRBJ2-3; D not certain. The DNA end is more similar to TRBJ2-5, so the J call may be wrong. This CDR3 is built from 16 residues. CDR1 and CDR2 from the germline V gene are DFQATT and SNEGSKA (reference sequence). CDR3 in DNA: TGCAGTGCTAGAGATCAGAGTCCAGGTCGGATGGAGACCCAGTACTTC. Its protein is CSARDQSPGRMETQYF.

There are many counts of this clonotype. V and J are TRBV18 and TRBJ2-7; TRBD2 aligns across 9 bases. The germline V gene has CDR1 KGHSH and CDR2 LQKENI. CDR3 length: 15 amino acids. The V gene end was trimmed by 3 bases and the J gene end by 3 bases; junction bases not matched to a gene: 6. The CDR3 here is CASSPDGTSLYEQYF. CDR3 DNA sequence: TGTGCCAGCTCACCCGACGGGACTAGCCTCTACGAGCAGTACTTC.

Only one count was recorded for this clonotype. This may be a read error, as it is one base from a much larger clone. The CDR3 does not end in the conserved phenylalanine or tryptophan, so this is likely a read error. This chain connects TRBV20-1 to TRBJ2-3; 9 nucleotides line up with TRBD2. V lost 0 bases and J lost 5; bases outside the gene matches: 9. The length of the CDR3 is 16 residues. Per the germline V gene, CDR1 is DFQATT and CDR2 is SNEGSKA (reference sequence). The DNA for the CDR3 is TGCAGTGCTAGAGAGATAGCGGGAGTCGTTGAAGATACGCAGTATTTG. This codes for CSAREIAGVVEDTQYL.

This clonotype occurred many times. J is TRBJ2-7 and V is TRBV2; D gene uncertain. V was cut by 8 bases and J by 0 bases, with 14 bases left in between. Germline V gives CDR1 SNHLY, CDR2 FYNNEI. The CDR3 length is 14 residues. The DNA of the CDR3 is TGTGCCAGCGAGAACAGCCCTGACTCCTACGAGCAGTACTTC. Translated: CASENSPDSYEQYF. Full variable domain (missing parts from reference TRBV2 and TRBJ2-7): EPEVTQTPSHQVTQMGQEVILRCVPISNHLYFYWYRQILGQKVEFLVSFYNNEISEKSEIFDDQFSVERPDGSNFTLKIRSTKLEDSAMYFCASENSPDSYEQYFGPGTRLTVT.

This clonotype was seen at least ten times. The rearrangement links TRBV10-3 to TRBJ1-2; no firm D call. CDR1 is ENHRY and CDR2 is SYGVKD in the germline V gene. The germline V and J ends were trimmed by 3 bases and 6 bases, with 20 bases remaining between them. This CDR3 comprises 16 residues. The CDR3 DNA follows: TGTGCCATCAGTGAAGTGGTGGAGGGTACCAAAAATGGCTACACCTTC. As protein: CAISEVVEGTKNGYTF.

This clonotype was counted at least ten times. The J gene is TRBJ1-2, the V gene TRBV28; unclear D gene. In germline, CDR1 is MDHEN, CDR2 SYDVKM. V lost 2 bases and J 4 bases, leaving 8 bases between the germline ends. The CDR3 is 13 residues long. For the CDR3, the DNA is TGTGCCAGCAGTTTAGTGGGAATCTATGGCTACACCTTC. Amino acids: CASSLVGIYGYTF.

This clonotype came up many times. This sequence joins TRBV27 and TRBJ2-3, with 11 bases lining up with TRBD2. V lost 3 bases and J lost 1; bases outside the gene matches: 6. Germline V gene lookup returns CDR1 MNHEY and CDR2 SMNVEV (reference sequence). This CDR3 is 17 amino acids long. CDR3 nucleotide sequence: TGTGCCAGCAGTTTGTTTCTAGCGGGAGGTGGCACAGATACGCAGTATTTT. As protein: CASSLFLAGGGTDTQYF.

CDR3 nucleotide sequence: TGTGCCAGCAGTTACTCGACCAGGGGAGGTCAGCCCCAGCATTTT. This translates into CASSYSTRGGQPQHF. This chain connects TRBV6-5 to TRBJ1-5, with D perhaps TRBD1 (6 bases). The CDR3 runs to 15 residues. CDR1 is MNHEY and CDR2 is SVGAGI in the germline V gene. Trimming took 0 bases from V and 6 from J, leaving 12 bases between them.

This clonotype was counted once. CDR3 sequence reads: CASSATPNSGNTIYF. CDR3 sequence (DNA): TGTGCCAGCAGTGCGACTCCGAACTCTGGAAACACCATATATTTT. The chain employs TRBV2 and TRBJ1-3; D remains ambiguous. This CDR3 is 15 amino acids long. Germline lookup yields CDR1 SNHLY and CDR2 FYNNEI. V dropped 4 bases and J dropped 0 bases, with 10 bases sitting between them.

This clonotype occurred many times. The CDR3 sequence: CASRRVRLAGGGLWTDTQYF. CDR3 sequence (DNA): TGTGCCAGCAGAAGGGTGCGACTAGCGGGAGGAGGTCTATGGACAGATACGCAGTATTTT. This chain uses TRBV7-2 with TRBJ2-3, with 13 bases lining up with TRBD2. V was pared by 6 bases and J by 3 bases, with 18 bases of the junction left unmatched. The germline gives CDR1 SGHTA, CDR2 FQGNSA. The CDR3 totals 20 residues.

This clonotype occurred many times. V is TRBV20-1 and J is TRBJ2-1; 12 bases are shared with TRBD2. This CDR3 contains 16 residues. Germline-derived CDR1 and CDR2 are DFQATT and SNEGSKA (reference sequence). The J segment lost 1 base and the V segment lost 5 bases, leaving 6 bases of the junction unmatched. Here the CDR3 reads CSAHTSGRRSYNEQFF. The CDR3 DNA sequence: TGCAGTGCTCATACTAGCGGGAGGAGGTCCTACAATGAGCAGTTCTTC.

CDR3 sequence (DNA): TGTGCCAGCAGCTTAGACTACTCGAGCGGGAGGGGAGGTGGGGAGCAGTTCTTC. Translated, it gives CASSLDYSSGRGGGEQFF. The chain carries TRBV11-3 and TRBJ2-1, with 10 nucleotides matching TRBD2. Per the germline V gene, CDR1 is SGHNT and CDR2 is YENEEA. V shed 0 bases and J 10 bases; nucleotides not matched to a gene: 15. The CDR3 has 18 amino acids. Full variable domain (outside the CDR3, taken from reference TRBV11-3 and TRBJ2-1): EAGVVQSPRYKIIEKKQPVAFWCNPISGHNTLYWYLQNLGQGPELLIRYENEEAVDDSQLPKDRFSAERLKGVDSTLKIQPAELGDSAVYLCASSLDYSSGRGGGEQFFGPGTRLTVL.

This clonotype was counted ten times or more. This rearrangement joins TRBV20-1 to TRBJ2-3, with D possibly matching TRBD2 (5 bases). V shed 2 bases and J shed 3 bases, with 24 bases lying between them. The CDR3 has 18 amino acids. Germline loops: CDR1 DFQATT, CDR2 SNEGSKA (reference sequence). CDR3 coding DNA: TGCAGTGCTAGATCCCCTTATGGAAAAGCGGTAACGACAGATACGCAGTATTTT. Translating gives CSARSPYGKAVTTDTQYF.

This clonotype has just a few counts. The chain is built from TRBV30 and TRBJ2-7; 9 positions match TRBD1. The trim removed 0 bases at V and 1 base at J, leaving 10 bases unmatched. This CDR3 region has 17 residues. Germline CDR1 reads GTSNPN; CDR2 reads SVGIG (reference sequence). The CDR3 bases are TGTGCCTGGAGTGTACTATTAGGGACAGGGCGTTCCTACGAGCAGTACTTC. Its translation: CAWSVLLGTGRSYEQYF.

In this sample, this clonotype turned up a few times. The chain carries TRBV14 and TRBJ2-7; D possibly uses TRBD1 or TRBD2 (5 bases each). V was shortened by 2 bases and J by 0 bases, with 14 bases between the two germline ends. The CDR3 is made up of 16 amino acids. Germline V gene sequence: CDR1 SGHDN, CDR2 FVKESK. In nucleotides, the CDR3 is TGTGCCAGCAGCCAACTATCGGGGCCGAACTCCTACGAGCAGTACTTC. Protein sequence: CASSQLSGPNSYEQYF.

Remarks on this clonotype: The junction shows a germline mismatch at one end, possibly a read error. The CDR3: CASSQGLSRTGRRTEAFF. The CDR3 DNA follows: TGCGCCAGCAGCCAAGGTCTTTCTAGGACAGGGAGGAGGACTGAAGCTTTCTTT. The chain recombines TRBV12-3 or TRBV12-4 with TRBJ1-1; 8 positions agree with TRBD1. The CDR3 has 18 residues.

This clonotype has ten or more counts. V is TRBV10-3 and J is TRBJ2-7; 12 bases map to TRBD2. This CDR3 has 15 residues. Germline V lookup: CDR1 ENHRY, CDR2 SYGVKD. The junction had 4 bases not matched to a gene; V was cut back by 4 bases and J by 3 bases. The CDR3 region has the DNA TGTGCCATCAGTGCTCGACTAGCGGGAGTCTACGAGCAGTACTTC. Its translation is CAISARLAGVYEQYF.

This clonotype has a handful of counts. The chain recombines TRBV4-3 with TRBJ2-7; a possible D gene is TRBD1 (7 bases). Per germline, CDR1 LGHNA and CDR2 YSLEER. The CDR3 sequence is 16 residues long. Between the trimmed V and J ends, which lost 4 bases and 3 bases, there was a span of 19 bases. CDR3 DNA: TGCGCCAGCAGCCGAGAAAGGGCAGGGGGGTACTACGAGCAGTACTTC. Residues: CASSRERAGGYYEQYF.

The chain is built from TRBV10-3 and TRBJ2-3, with a possible D match to TRBD2 (6 bases). The length of the CDR3 is 14 residues. The germline V and J ends were trimmed by 6 bases and 2 bases, with 12 bases remaining between them. Germline assignment: CDR1 ENHRY and CDR2 SYGVKD. The CDR3 loop reads CAIRERATTDTQYF. CDR3 coding DNA: TGTGCCATCAGGGAGCGGGCGACCACAGATACGCAGTATTTT.

This clonotype was detected ten times or more. This rearrangement joins TRBV6-2 or TRBV6-3 to TRBJ2-7; the D is unclear. The CDR3 sequence is 15 residues long. Germline V lookup: CDR1 MNHEY, CDR2 SVGEGT. Between the trimmed V and J ends, which lost 5 bases and 0 bases, there was a span of 14 bases. In DNA form, the CDR3 reads TGTGCCAGCAGTGAAGAGACCGCTGCCTCCTACGAGCAGTACTTC. Its protein product is CASSEETAASYEQYF.

This clonotype was observed a few times. This sequence joins TRBV20-1 and TRBJ2-2, with 8 bases that match TRBD1. The CDR3 sequence is 15 residues long. From germline, CDR1 is DFQATT and CDR2 SNEGSKA (reference sequence). The V segment lost 5 bases and the J segment 7 bases; nucleotides outside the gene matches: 12. This CDR3 is CSAPGQGARYGELFF. DNA of the CDR3: TGCAGTGCTCCTGGCCAGGGGGCGCGCTACGGGGAGCTGTTTTTT.

This clonotype appeared once. Given a far larger clone just one base away, this is likely a sequencing read error. This chain's CDR3 is CASGPPPRRNGELFF. DNA of the CDR3: TGTGCCAGCGGCCCACCCCCAAGGAGAAACGGGGAGCTGTTTTTT. The rearrangement links TRBV28 to TRBJ2-2; D not resolved. V was cut by 8 bases and J by 7 bases, with 20 bases left in between. This CDR3 is 15 amino acids long. The germline gives CDR1 MDHEN, CDR2 SYDVKM.

This clonotype was detected many times. This rearrangement joins TRBV4-3 to TRBJ1-1; D possibly corresponds to TRBD1 (5 bases). Trimming cost V 3 bases and J 4 bases, with 12 bases left between them. Germline CDR1 is LGHNA and CDR2 is YSLEER. This CDR3 contains 14 residues. The CDR3 nucleotides read TGCGCCAGCAGCCAGCCCGGGGGTGGCACTGAAGCTTTCTTT. Translation: CASSQPGGGTEAFF.

This clonotype was seen many times. The V and J genes are TRBV12-3 or TRBV12-4 and TRBJ2-2; TRBD1 aligns across 9 bases. This CDR3 has 17 residues. With 2 bases clipped from V and 6 bases from J, the junction kept 10 bases outside the gene matches. CDR3: CASSLSGTGRGAGELFF. DNA of the CDR3: TGTGCCAGCAGTTTAAGTGGGACAGGGCGGGGAGCCGGGGAGCTGTTTTTT.

This clonotype was detected many times. The chain joins TRBV19 to TRBJ2-7, with 7 nucleotides matching TRBD1. Looked up from germline, CDR1 is LNHDA and CDR2 is SQIVND (reference sequence). The CDR3 has 15 residues. Trimming removed 10 bases from V and 3 bases from J; junction bases left unmatched: 15. The CDR3: CATAVIWDRDYEQYF. In DNA, the CDR3 is TGTGCCACCGCTGTGATTTGGGACAGAGACTACGAGCAGTACTTC.

This clonotype was counted ten times or more. The chain is built from TRBV13 and TRBJ2-7, with D possibly TRBD2 on 5 matching bases. The V gene's germline CDR1 is PRHDT and CDR2 FYEKMQ (reference sequence). V shed 6 bases and J shed 0 bases, with 18 bases lying between them. This CDR3 has 16 residues. CDR3 sequence reads: CASSSSLKRSSYEQYF. The CDR3 nucleotides are TGTGCCAGCAGTTCCTCCCTCAAGCGGAGCTCCTACGAGCAGTACTTC. Using reference TRBV13 and TRBJ2-7 for the parts outside the CDR3, the full variable domain is AAGVIQSPRHLIKEKRETATLKCYPIPRHDTVYWYQQGPGQDPQFLISFYEKMQSDKGSIPDRFSAQQFSDYHSELNMSSLELGDSALYFCASSSSLKRSSYEQYFGPGTRLTVT.